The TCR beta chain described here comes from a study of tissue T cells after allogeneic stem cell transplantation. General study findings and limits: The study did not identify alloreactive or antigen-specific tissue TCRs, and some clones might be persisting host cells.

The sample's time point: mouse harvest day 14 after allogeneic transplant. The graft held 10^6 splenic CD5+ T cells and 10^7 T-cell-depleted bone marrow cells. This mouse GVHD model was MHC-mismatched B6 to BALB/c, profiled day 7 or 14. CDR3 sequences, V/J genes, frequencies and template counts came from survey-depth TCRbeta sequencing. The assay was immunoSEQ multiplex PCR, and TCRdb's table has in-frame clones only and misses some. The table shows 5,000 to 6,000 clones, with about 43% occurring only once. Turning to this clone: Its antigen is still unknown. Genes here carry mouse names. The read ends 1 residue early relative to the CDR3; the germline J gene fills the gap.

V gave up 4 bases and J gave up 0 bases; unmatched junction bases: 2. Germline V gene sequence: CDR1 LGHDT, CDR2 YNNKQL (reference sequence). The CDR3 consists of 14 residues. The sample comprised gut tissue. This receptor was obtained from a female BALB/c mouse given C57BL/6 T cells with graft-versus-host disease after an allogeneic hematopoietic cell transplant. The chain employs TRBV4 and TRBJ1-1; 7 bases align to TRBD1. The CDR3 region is CASSLQGTNTEVFF. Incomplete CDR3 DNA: TGTGCCAGCAGCTTACAGGGGACAAACACAGAAGTCTTC.